Shown below are 31 T cell receptor beta chains from a single sample sequenced in a study of T cells in Graves' hyperthyroidism and ophthalmopathy. There were TCR beta CDR3 regions amplified from RNA transcripts. An initial round of RT-PCR targeting the TCR CDR3 relied on the HTBI primer set. Via MiXCR, TCRdb re-called the multiplex PCR reads, giving one row per CDR3 protein. Of hundreds of thousands of distinct CDR3 sequences listed, roughly 20% are singletons. The sequenced sample was blood. The source of these receptors is a man between 25 and 39 years old with Graves' ophthalmopathy.

The chain recombines TRBV4-1 with TRBJ2-7, with 7 bases lining up with TRBD2. V lost 4 bases and J lost 6; bases outside the gene matches: 6. Germline CDR1 is MGHRA and CDR2 is YSYEKL. There are 13 residues in the CDR3. This CDR3 is CASSPLSGAEQYF. The CDR3 nucleotides are TGCGCCAGCAGCCCCCTAAGCGGGGCCGAGCAGTACTTC.

This clonotype has at least ten counts. The CDR3 DNA follows: TGCAGTGCCAGGCGACAGGGTAACACTGAAGCTTTCTTT. This translates into CSARRQGNTEAFF. The V and J genes are TRBV20-1 and TRBJ1-1, with TRBD1 identical over 7 bases. V shed 6 bases, J shed 2 bases, and the junction held 6 bases outside the gene matches. CDR1 and CDR2 from the germline V gene are DFQATT and SNEGSKA (reference sequence). The CDR3 is 13 amino acids.

This clonotype occurred many times. V usage is TRBV3-1 and J usage is TRBJ1-2; unclear D gene. Between the trimmed V and J ends, which lost 4 bases and 8 bases, there was a span of 20 bases. CDR3 length: 15 amino acids. Germline lookup yields CDR1 LGHDT and CDR2 YNNKEL (reference sequence). The chain's CDR3 is CASSPRHLRVDGYTF. The CDR3 DNA sequence: TGTGCCAGCAGCCCGCGACATCTTAGGGTAGACGGCTACACCTTC.

The chain combines TRBV28 with TRBJ2-2; the D gene is possibly TRBD1 (5 bases). V lost 8 bases, J lost 2 bases, and 18 bases lay in between. Germline values: CDR1 MDHEN, CDR2 SYDVKM. The length of the CDR3 is 16 residues. CDR3 region: CASRSGGRANTGELFF. DNA of the CDR3: TGTGCCAGCCGATCTGGTGGCAGGGCCAACACCGGGGAGCTGTTTTTT. Supplemented by reference TRBV28 and TRBJ2-2, the full variable domain reads DVKVTQSSRYLVKRTGEKVFLECVQDMDHENMFWYRQDPGLGLRLIYFSYDVKMKEKGDIPEGYSVSREKKERFSLILESASTNQTSMYLCASRSGGRANTGELFFGEGSRLTVL.

This clonotype was picked up a small number of times. The rearrangement uses TRBV15 and TRBJ1-5; 7 nucleotides agree with TRBD1. This CDR3 is built from 15 residues. The junction had 9 bases not matched to a gene; V was cut back by 5 bases and J by 5 bases. Germline loops: CDR1 LNHNV, CDR2 YYDKDF (reference sequence). This CDR3 is CATSFRDSGHQPQHF. CDR3 nucleotides: TGTGCCACCAGCTTCCGGGACAGTGGCCATCAGCCCCAGCATTTT.

Many counts were recorded for this clonotype. The CDR3 reads CASSRGTDNEQFF. The CDR3 DNA follows: TGTGCCAGCAGTCGCGGGACGGACAATGAGCAGTTCTTC. The J gene is TRBJ2-1, the V gene TRBV7-2; possibly TRBD2 for D (6 bases). The CDR3 extends over 13 amino acids. Germline V gene lookup returns CDR1 SGHTA and CDR2 FQGNSA. V lost 6 bases and J 5 bases, leaving 11 bases between the germline ends.

This clonotype showed up many times. V usage is TRBV30 and J usage is TRBJ1-5; no clear D gene. V was shortened by 0 bases and J by 4 bases, with 10 bases between the two germline ends. The CDR3 contains 14 residues. The germline V gene encodes CDR1 GTSNPN and CDR2 SVGIG (reference sequence). CDR3 coding DNA: TGTGCCTGGAGTGTACACAGTCGTAATCAGCCCCAGCATTTT. Its translation is CAWSVHSRNQPQHF.

This clonotype was seen ten or more times. The rearrangement uses TRBV6-1 and TRBJ1-3; no clear D gene. This CDR3 has 16 residues. V lost 10 bases to trimming and J lost 0 bases, with 19 bases between them. Germline lookup yields CDR1 MNHNS and CDR2 SASEGT. Written as DNA, the CDR3 is TGTGCCACCCAGTCCAAGGACGGCGCCTCTGGAAACACCATATATTTT. It translates to CATQSKDGASGNTIYF.

The sample holds many counts of this clonotype. The V call is TRBV2, the J call TRBJ2-1; D is perhaps TRBD1 (5 bases). The V end was cut by 8 bases, the J end by 0 bases, with 14 bases between. Germline CDR1 SNHLY, CDR2 FYNNEI. The CDR3 runs 15 residues. The CDR3 sequence: CASGKQENSYNEQFF. DNA of the CDR3: TGTGCCAGCGGGAAACAGGAAAACTCCTACAATGAGCAGTTCTTC.

The chain joins TRBV5-1 to TRBJ2-5; TRBD2 matches at 7 bases. CDR3 length: 14 residues. The trim removed 7 bases at V and 5 bases at J, leaving 11 bases unmatched. Per the germline V gene, CDR1 is SGHRS and CDR2 is YFSETQ. The CDR3 nucleotides are TGCGCCAGCCTTCGGGCGGGAGATGATGAGACCCAGTACTTC. It translates to CASLRAGDDETQYF.

The rearrangement joins TRBV7-2 to TRBJ2-2; 10 nucleotides align to TRBD2. This CDR3 contains 15 residues. Germline V gives CDR1 SGHTA, CDR2 FQGNSA. With 5 bases clipped from V and 6 bases from J, the junction kept 6 bases outside the gene matches. The CDR3 DNA reads TGTGCCAGCAGCCCAGCGGGAGGGCAGGCCGGGGAGCTGTTTTTT. It specifies CASSPAGGQAGELFF.

A few counts support this clonotype. The chain joins TRBV7-9 to TRBJ2-1; tentative D call: TRBD2 (5 bases). In germline, CDR1 is SEHNR, CDR2 FQNEAQ (reference sequence). Trimming cost V 1 base and J 9 bases, with 16 bases left between them. The CDR3 is 15 residues long. For the CDR3, the DNA is TGTGCCAGCAGCTTAGTAACGGGGAGAGGCAGTGAGCAGTTCTTC. Its translation is CASSLVTGRGSEQFF.

The rearrangement links TRBV29-1 to TRBJ2-3, with TRBD1 identical over 7 bases. CDR1 and CDR2 (germline): SQVTM, ANQGSEA. The CDR3 has 14 amino acids. V gave up 7 bases and J gave up 3 bases; unmatched junction bases: 10. The CDR3 reads CSARSTGRTDTQYF. DNA for the CDR3: TGCAGCGCTCGCTCGACAGGGAGAACAGATACGCAGTATTTT.

There are a few counts of this clonotype. The chain carries TRBV2 and TRBJ1-6; D is ambiguous. The CDR3 runs 15 residues. Germline V gene data show CDR1 as SNHLY and CDR2 as FYNNEI. Trimming shortened V by 6 bases and J by 2 bases, and 11 bases separated the two germline ends. CDR3 nucleotide sequence: TGTGCCAGCAGCGGTCAGTCAGCCTATAATTCACCCCTCCACTTT. Residues: CASSGQSAYNSPLHF. Supplemented by reference TRBV2 and TRBJ1-6, the full variable domain reads EPEVTQTPSHQVTQMGQEVILRCVPISNHLYFYWYRQILGQKVEFLVSFYNNEISEKSEIFDDQFSVERPDGSNFTLKIRSTKLEDSAMYFCASSGQSAYNSPLHFGNGTRLTVT.

This chain connects TRBV5-1 to TRBJ1-4, with D perhaps TRBD1 (6 bases). Germline-derived CDR1 and CDR2 are SGHRS and YFSETQ. V gave up 0 bases and J gave up 7 bases, with 13 bases separating them. This CDR3 contains 15 residues. This CDR3 is CASSLEGGRGEKLFF. CDR3 coding DNA: TGCGCCAGCAGCTTGGAGGGGGGGCGAGGTGAAAAACTGTTTTTT. The full variable domain, with the rest looked up from reference TRBV5-1 and TRBJ1-4, is KAGVTQTPRYLIKTRGQQVTLSCSPISGHRSVSWYQQTPGQGLQFLFEYFSETQRNKGNFPGRFSGRQFSNSRSEMNVSTLELGDSALYLCASSLEGGRGEKLFFGSGTQLSVL.

This clonotype was counted only a few times. The gene calls are TRBV24-1 and TRBJ2-1; no definite D call. Trimming cost V 1 base and J 5 bases, with 5 bases left between them. The CDR3 runs 13 residues. Germline V gene lookup returns CDR1 KGHDR and CDR2 SFDVKD. As DNA, the CDR3 is TGTGCCACCAGTGATTTAAGGGACAATGAGCAGTTCTTC. Its translation is CATSDLRDNEQFF.

This clonotype was seen at least ten times. This chain uses TRBV11-2 with TRBJ2-3; TRBD1 or TRBD2 may be the D gene (5 bases each). The V end lost 3 bases, the J end lost 5 bases, and 6 bases lay between the germline ends. The CDR3 runs 12 residues. Germline V gene lookup returns CDR1 SGHAT and CDR2 FQNNGV. CDR3 region: CASSLGVDTQYF. The CDR3 coding sequence is TGTGCCAGCAGCTTGGGGGTAGATACGCAGTATTTT.

The chain carries TRBV30 and TRBJ2-7; D is undetermined. V was pared by 0 bases and J by 6 bases, with 18 bases between. Germline V gene lookup returns CDR1 GTSNPN and CDR2 SVGIG (reference sequence). The CDR3 has 15 residues. The DNA of the CDR3 is TGTGCCTGGAGTGTACTCAGGACCCTCAAGTCCGAGCAGTACTTC. It codes for CAWSVLRTLKSEQYF.

This clonotype was seen ten or more times. This chain links TRBV13 with TRBJ2-1; D remains ambiguous. The CDR3 loop spans 15 amino acids. The V gene lost 5 bases and the J gene lost 3 bases, with 14 bases spanning the gap. Germline-derived CDR1 and CDR2 are PRHDT and FYEKMQ (reference sequence). The DNA of the CDR3 is TGTGCCAGCAGCCCCCGGGTGGCCGGCTACAATGAGCAGTTCTTC. The encoded protein is CASSPRVAGYNEQFF.

DNA for the CDR3: TGTGCCACCAGTGATCCCGGGACTAGCGGGCAGTATTTT. Translating it yields CATSDPGTSGQYF. This chain links TRBV24-1 with TRBJ2-3; 11 nucleotides line up with TRBD2. With 3 bases clipped from V and 11 bases from J, the junction kept 3 bases outside the gene matches. The CDR3 has 13 amino acids. Germline lookup yields CDR1 KGHDR and CDR2 SFDVKD.

The chain has TRBV30 and TRBJ2-2; no reliable D call. The germline V and J ends were trimmed by 8 bases and 0 bases, with 13 bases remaining between them. Germline V gene lookup returns CDR1 GTSNPN and CDR2 SVGIG (reference sequence). The CDR3 loop spans 14 amino acids. Written as DNA, the CDR3 is TGTGCCGGATCCGACGATTCGAACACCGGGGAGCTGTTTTTT. Encoded protein: CAGSDDSNTGELFF.

This clonotype was seen a handful of times. The chain uses TRBV7-9 and TRBJ2-3; 10 positions match TRBD2. This CDR3 comprises 15 residues. V was pared by 5 bases and J by 3 bases, with 5 bases of the junction left unmatched. In germline, CDR1 is SEHNR, CDR2 FQNEAQ (reference sequence). CDR3 sequence: CASSPSGRLTDTQYF. The CDR3 bases are TGTGCCAGCAGCCCTAGCGGGAGATTAACAGATACGCAGTATTTT.

The rearrangement joins TRBV18 to TRBJ2-6, with TRBD1 matching over 7 bases. J gave up 2 bases and V 2 bases, and 3 bases lay outside the gene matches. Germline loops: CDR1 KGHSH, CDR2 LQKENI. The CDR3 consists of 16 residues. CDR3 amino acids: CASSPVTGAGANVLTF. In DNA, the CDR3 is TGTGCCAGCTCACCAGTAACAGGGGCTGGGGCCAACGTCCTGACTTTC. Full variable domain (rest looked up from reference TRBV18 and TRBJ2-6): NAGVMQNPRHLVRRRGQEARLRCSPMKGHSHVYWYRQLPEEGLKFMVYLQKENIIDESGMPKERFSAEFPKEGPSILRIQQVVRGDSAAYFCASSPVTGAGANVLTFGAGSRLTVL.

This clonotype showed up many times. V and J are TRBV3-1 and TRBJ1-1; perhaps TRBD1 as D (6 bases). The CDR3 has 14 amino acids. V was shortened by 3 bases and J by 5 bases, with 13 bases between the two germline ends. CDR1 and CDR2 from the germline V gene are LGHDT and YNNKEL (reference sequence). CDR3 sequence reads: CASSHQTGLTEAFF. In nucleotides, the CDR3 is TGTGCCAGCAGCCACCAAACAGGGTTGACTGAAGCTTTCTTT.

This clonotype was observed a few times. The rearrangement joins TRBV28 to TRBJ2-1, with a weak D call TRBD2 (5 bases). Trimming left V 8 bases short and J 1 base short, with 15 bases between. CDR3 length equals 15 residues. Germline CDR1 and CDR2: MDHEN and SYDVKM. CDR3 sequence: CASGRLGRSYNEQFF. CDR3 sequence (DNA): TGTGCCAGCGGAAGGCTTGGGAGATCCTACAATGAGCAGTTCTTC.

This clonotype was counted at least ten times. The chain combines TRBV18 with TRBJ2-4; D remains ambiguous. Germline loops: CDR1 KGHSH, CDR2 LQKENI. Between the trimmed V and J ends, which lost 6 bases and 1 base, there was a span of 13 bases. The CDR3 loop spans 15 amino acids. CDR3 sequence reads: CASSSSRTAKNIQYF. DNA for the CDR3: TGTGCCAGCTCGTCATCCCGGACGGCCAAAAACATTCAGTACTTC.

This clonotype turned up a few times. The chain uses TRBV28 and TRBJ1-5, with TRBD1 matching 10 bases. Germline V gives CDR1 MDHEN, CDR2 SYDVKM. The CDR3 covers 15 residues. V dropped 2 bases and J dropped 5; count of bases not matched to a gene: 3. The CDR3 loop reads CASSLVGTGDQPQHF. In nucleotides, the CDR3 is TGTGCCAGCAGTTTAGTAGGGACAGGGGATCAGCCCCAGCATTTT.

This clonotype appeared many times. The J gene is TRBJ2-7, the V gene TRBV20-1; weak D call: TRBD2 (6 bases). Per the germline V gene, CDR1 is DFQATT and CDR2 is SNEGSKA (reference sequence). With 6 bases removed from V and 5 bases from J, the gap between germline ends came to 17 bases. The CDR3 extends over 13 amino acids. CDR3 sequence reads: CSARDSSVHEQYF. Here the CDR3 DNA reads TGCAGTGCCAGGGATTCTAGCGTCCACGAGCAGTACTTC.

This clonotype came up many times. J is TRBJ2-1 and V is TRBV6-1; 13 bases map to TRBD2. The germline gives CDR1 MNHNS, CDR2 SASEGT. V shed 6 bases, J shed 6 bases, and the junction held 11 bases outside the gene matches. The CDR3 is made up of 17 amino acids. The CDR3 reads CASRRTAGTSGTNEQFF. The CDR3 nucleotides read TGTGCCAGCAGGAGGACCGCCGGGACTAGCGGGACCAATGAGCAGTTCTTC.

This clonotype has only one observation. An end of the junction does not agree with germline; a read error may underlie this. The genes are TRBV20-1 and TRBJ2-1; D ambiguous. CDR3 length: 16 residues. Per the germline V gene, CDR1 is DFQATT and CDR2 is SNEGSKA (reference sequence). The CDR3 region is CSARPSGPRVNNKQFF. The DNA for the CDR3 is TGCAGTGCTAGACCCTCAGGACCGAGAGTCAACAATAAGCAGTTCTTC.

This clonotype was found a few times. The chain has TRBV20-1 and TRBJ2-5, with D possibly matching TRBD2 (5 bases). Looked up from germline, CDR1 is DFQATT and CDR2 is SNEGSKA (reference sequence). CDR3 length equals 15 residues. Trimming took off 1 base at V and 7 bases at J, with 19 bases between the two ends. The CDR3 loop reads CSARVNGRLSGTQYF. For the CDR3, the DNA is TGCAGTGCTAGAGTAAATGGACGCCTGAGCGGGACCCAGTACTTC.